One and the same sample provided the 24 T cell receptor beta chains below, sequenced in a study of monozygotic twins with inflammatory bowel disease. TCRdb re-called the 5' RACE reads; one entry per CDR3 protein, DNA not given. This listing includes roughly 140,000 distinct CDR3 sequences. Sequencing was done on a sample of blood. These receptors all stem from a human donor with ulcerative colitis or Crohn's disease, or a healthy co-twin of an affected twin (not recorded which).

CDR3 residues: CAISIAGNQETQYF. The chain recombines TRBV10-3 with TRBJ2-5; TCRdb reports TRBD2, a call that lacks DNA to check it against. The germline V gene has CDR1 ENHRY and CDR2 SYGVKD. The CDR3 runs to 14 residues.

This rearrangement joins TRBV4-1 to TRBJ2-7; the TCRdb call, TRBD1, lacks DNA for checking. The germline gives CDR1 MGHRA, CDR2 YSYEKL. The CDR3 covers 15 residues. The CDR3 protein is CASSQLTGLNYEQYF.

This chain links TRBV15 with TRBJ1-4; TCRdb outputs TRBD1, but without DNA this stays unchecked. The CDR3 covers 14 residues. Germline CDR1 and CDR2: LNHNV and YYDKDF (reference sequence). CDR3 residues: CATSRDPGNEKLFF. The complete variable domain, with remaining parts taken from reference TRBV15 and TRBJ1-4, reads DAMVIQNPRYQVTQFGKPVTLSCSQTLNHNVMYWYQQKSSQAPKLLFHYYDKDFNNEADTPDNFQSRRPNTSFCFLDIRSPGLGDTAMYLCATSRDPGNEKLFFGSGTQLSVL.

This chain joins TRBV5-6 and TRBJ1-1; TCRdb picks TRBD1, but there is no DNA to check that call. This CDR3 is built from 12 residues. The germline V gene encodes CDR1 SGHDT and CDR2 YYEEEE. CDR3 region: CASSRGYTEAFF.

J is TRBJ2-7 and V is TRBV7-8; absent DNA, TCRdb's TRBD1 call cannot be checked. The CDR3 runs 17 residues. Per germline, CDR1 SGHVS and CDR2 FQNEAQ. The chain's CDR3 is CASSLGSRDRGLFEQYF.

The rearrangement links TRBV11-2 to TRBJ2-1; TCRdb's assignment of TRBD2 cannot be checked, as there is no DNA. The CDR3 spans 18 residues. The germline V gene encodes CDR1 SGHAT and CDR2 FQNNGV. CDR3 residues: CASSAGLAGGPVRNEQFF.

This rearrangement joins TRBV12-3 or TRBV12-4 to TRBJ1-2; the D call from TCRdb, TRBD1, cannot be confirmed without DNA. This CDR3 has 13 residues. The CDR3 reads CASSQTGVGGYTF.

The chain couples TRBV5-1 to TRBJ2-1; the D call from TCRdb, TRBD1, cannot be confirmed without DNA. Germline V gives CDR1 SGHRS, CDR2 YFSETQ. The CDR3 spans 16 residues. The CDR3 loop is CASSLGVGGLYNEQFF.

The J gene is TRBJ2-1, the V gene TRBV29-1; TCRdb lists TRBD2, though no DNA is available to test this call. There are 16 residues in the CDR3. Germline CDR1 and CDR2: SQVTM and ANQGSEA. CDR3: CSVHRLAGGSYNEQFF.

The rearrangement links TRBV4-3 to TRBJ2-1. CDR3 length: 14 amino acids. CDR1 is LGHNA and CDR2 is YSLEER in the germline V gene. The CDR3 spells CASSQDFEGNEQFF.

This chain uses TRBV20-1 with TRBJ1-6; with no DNA, the TCRdb D assignment of TRBD1 cannot be verified. The CDR3 has 15 amino acids. Germline V gives CDR1 DFQATT, CDR2 SNEGSKA (reference sequence). CDR3 residues: CSVEQAGTANSPLHF.

The chain recombines TRBV27 with TRBJ2-5; the D call of TRBD2 rests on TCRdb alone, since no DNA is present to check it. This CDR3 is 17 amino acids long. CDR1 MNHEY and CDR2 SMNVEV come from the germline V gene (reference sequence). CDR3 amino acids: CASSLFYGRAIQETQYF.

This chain's CDR3 is CSAVSGTNQPQHF. This sequence joins TRBV20-1 and TRBJ1-5; TCRdb's D call, TRBD1, is unchecked because there is no DNA. The germline CDR1 and CDR2 sequences are DFQATT and SNEGSKA (reference sequence). The CDR3 is 13 amino acids.

The V call is TRBV13, the J call TRBJ1-2; TCRdb lists TRBD1, though no DNA is available to test this call. Looked up from germline, CDR1 is PRHDT and CDR2 is FYEKMQ (reference sequence). The length of the CDR3 is 17 residues. Here the CDR3 reads CASSLGPGQATNYGYTF.

The CDR3 spells CASSLVGLAGTGELFF. The chain recombines TRBV5-5 with TRBJ2-2; TCRdb's D gene call, TRBD2, goes unchecked for lack of DNA. From germline, CDR1 is SGHKS and CDR2 YYEKEE (reference sequence). The CDR3 spans 16 residues.

The chain recombines TRBV6-2 or TRBV6-3 with TRBJ1-6. Germline loops: CDR1 MNHEY, CDR2 SVGEGT. The length of the CDR3 is 13 residues. The CDR3 loop is CASSVHYNSPLHF.

V usage is TRBV29-1 and J usage is TRBJ1-1; TCRdb proposes TRBD1, but this gene call is untestable without DNA. CDR1 and CDR2 from the germline V gene are SQVTM and ANQGSEA. The length of the CDR3 is 13 residues. The CDR3 here is CSVEERARTEAFF.

This chain connects TRBV7-2 to TRBJ2-7; TCRdb indicates TRBD1, and absent DNA this call remains unverified. The germline V gene has CDR1 SGHTA and CDR2 FQGNSA. CDR3 length: 17 residues. CDR3: CASSLTLGGSISQEQYF. Drawing the rest from reference TRBV7-2 and TRBJ2-7, the complete variable domain is GAGVSQSPSNKVTEKGKDVELRCDPISGHTALYWYRQSLGQGLEFLIYFQGNSAPDKSGLPSDRFSAERTGGSVSTLTIQRTQQEDSAVYLCASSLTLGGSISQEQYFGPGTRLTVT.

The chain recombines TRBV28 with TRBJ2-1; TCRdb picks TRBD1, but there is no DNA to check that call. CDR3 size: 17 residues. Germline V gene data show CDR1 as MDHEN and CDR2 as SYDVKM. The CDR3 protein is CASTYPNSGVSYNEQFF.

The V call is TRBV18, the J call TRBJ2-5; the TCRdb call, TRBD1, lacks DNA for checking. The CDR3 length is 13 residues. Per germline, CDR1 KGHSH and CDR2 LQKENI. CDR3 sequence reads: CASSSTGRETQYF.

This chain links TRBV7-9 with TRBJ1-5; absent DNA, TCRdb's TRBD1 call cannot be checked. CDR1 is SEHNR and CDR2 is FQNEAQ in the germline V gene (reference sequence). The CDR3 has 17 amino acids. This CDR3 is CASSESGWGSSNQPQHF.

The chain joins TRBV6-6 to TRBJ2-3; TCRdb outputs TRBD2, but without DNA this stays unchecked. In germline, CDR1 is MNHNY, CDR2 SVGAGI (reference sequence). CDR3 size: 13 residues. CDR3 amino acids: CATSGSGEGTRYF.

The J gene is TRBJ2-7, the V gene TRBV5-1; without DNA, the TCRdb call of TRBD1 cannot be checked. CDR3 length equals 13 residues. In germline, CDR1 is SGHRS, CDR2 YFSETQ. This chain's CDR3 is CASSPPDSNEQYF.

V and J are TRBV13 and TRBJ2-1; the TCRdb D gene call, TRBD1, has no DNA to confirm it. The CDR3 sequence is 15 residues long. Germline CDR1 reads PRHDT; CDR2 reads FYEKMQ (reference sequence). The CDR3 loop reads CASSSDRGLYNEQFF.